A selection of T cell receptor beta chains follows, all from one sample in a study of T cell changes during pregnancy in multiple sclerosis. Method: immunoSEQ multiplex PCR; TCRdb's copy keeps in-frame clones and lacks some. The sample holds roughly 40,000 clones, approximately 92% seen once. Sequencing used CD4+ T cells from peripheral blood mononuclear cells, obtained in the second trimester of pregnancy. These receptors were obtained from a female donor in good health, enrolled as a control in a pregnancy study. CDR3s include the opening cysteine and the closing phenylalanine or tryptophan. A D gene is named only where the DNA matches it firmly. The size entry is marked missing in some rows and otherwise reads once, few, many or a size class.

>TRBV27|16|.|TRBJ2-1|.
TGTGCCAGCAGTAAAGGACAGAGTACAATTTACAATGAGCAGTTCTTC
CASSKGQSTIYNEQFF
>TRBV6-7|14|.|TRBJ1-2|.
TGTGCCAGCAGCCCATCCAGGGCTAGGGTGTGCTACACCTTC
CASSPSRARVCYTF
>TRBV7-9|13|.|TRBJ1-1|.
TGTGCCAGCAGCTTAGTAGCGAACACTGAAGCTTTCTTT
CASSLVANTEAFF
>TRBV14|14|.|TRBJ1-6|.
TGTGCCAGCAGCCAGCAGGGGATCGGCTCACCCCTCCACTTT
CASSQQGIGSPLHF
>TRBV30|14|TRBD1|TRBJ2-7|.
TGTGCCTGGAGTACAGGGGGCTTAGCGTGGGAGCAGTACTTC
CAWSTGGLAWEQYF
>TRBV9|16|TRBD1|TRBJ1-1|.
TGTGCCAGCAGCGTAGGGACAGGGAAGGGGAACACTGAAGCTTTCTTT
CASSVGTGKGNTEAFF
>TRBV7-7|13|.|TRBJ2-3|.
TGTGCTAGCAGCTTAGCGGAGGCCAGTACGCAGTATTTT
CASSLAEASTQYF
>TRBV7-2|15|.|TRBJ2-1|.
TGTGCCAGCAGCTTATGGGGGGTTGACTACAATGAGCAGTTCTTC
CASSLWGVDYNEQFF
>TRBV30|12|.|TRBJ1-2|.
TGTGCCTGGAGTACCTCGTCGGGTGGCTACACCTTC
CAWSTSSGGYTF
>TRBV6-4|15|TRBD2|TRBJ2-5|once
TGTGCCAGCAGGTCCACTAGCGGGAGATGTGAGACCCAGTACTTC
CASRSTSGRCETQYF
>TRBV5-1|14|TRBD1|TRBJ1-1|.
TGCGCCAGCAGCAACGGACAGGTGAACACTGAAGCTTTCTTT
CASSNGQVNTEAFF
>TRBV7-2|15|.|TRBJ2-5|.
TGTGCCAGCAGCTTAGTGAGGACACCCGAAGAGACCCAGTACTTC
CASSLVRTPEETQYF
>TRBV5-5|14|.|TRBJ2-5|.
TGTGCCAGCACCTTTTTAGGACAACCAGAGACCCAGTACTTC
CASTFLGQPETQYF
>TRBV10-1|18|TRBD1|TRBJ2-3|.
TGCGCCAGCTCGAACATTAGGACAGGGAGGTCGCCCACAGATACGCAGTATTTT
CASSNIRTGRSPTDTQYF
>TRBV6-5|16|.|TRBJ1-6|.
TGTGCCAGCAGTTACTCGAGTCCAGGGCTTAATTCACCCCTCCACTTT
CASSYSSPGLNSPLHF
>TRBV6-1|13|.|TRBJ2-1|.
TGTGCCAGCAGGCCCAGCTCCTACAATGAGCAGTTCTTC
CASRPSSYNEQFF
>TRBV6-5|15|TRBD2|TRBJ2-5|.
TGTGCCAGCAGCCCCCGACTAGCGGGGGGAGAGACCCAGTACTTC
CASSPRLAGGETQYF
>TRBV30|15|.|TRBJ1-5|.
TGTGCCTGGAGTGTACGTTGGCAGGGCAATCAGCCCCAGCATTTT
CAWSVRWQGNQPQHF
>TRBV5-8|16|TRBD1|TRBJ2-6|.
TGTGCCAGCATAAGGACAGGGGGCGCTGGGGCCAACGTCCTGACTTTC
CASIRTGGAGANVLTF
>TRBV30|15|.|TRBJ2-3|.
TGTGCCTGGAGTGCAAAACAGGATTACACAGATACGCAGTATTTT
CAWSAKQDYTDTQYF
>TRBV30|16|.|TRBJ2-1|.
TGTGCCTGGACAGGGCGCGGTAGGAGCTCCTACAATGAGCAGTTCTTC
CAWTGRGRSSYNEQFF
>TRBV27|11|.|TRBJ2-3|.
TGTGCCAGCACAGGGACAGATACGCAGTATTTT
CASTGTDTQYF
>TRBV19|17|TRBD1|TRBJ2-7|.
TGTGCCAGTAGTCTTCGCTCCGGGACAGGGGTTGAGGACGAGCAGTACTTC
CASSLRSGTGVEDEQYF
>TRBV19|16|TRBD2|TRBJ2-2|.
TGTGCCAGCCACCGTAAAGCGGGAACGAACACCGGGGAGCTGTTTTTT
CASHRKAGTNTGELFF
>TRBV6-1|14|.|TRBJ1-3|.
TGTGCCAGCAGACCACAGTACTCTGGAAACACCATATATTTT
CASRPQYSGNTIYF
>TRBV27|14|TRBD1|TRBJ2-7|.
TGTGCCAGCAGTCGAGGACAGGGGGCATACGAGCAGTACTTC
CASSRGQGAYEQYF
>TRBV5-1|17|TRBD2|TRBJ2-3|once
TGCGCCAGCAGCTGGATCGGACTAGCGGGGACCACAGATACGCAGTATTTT
CASSWIGLAGTTDTQYF
>TRBV5-4|13|.|TRBJ1-2|once
TGTGCCAGCAGCTCGCGGGGAGACTATGGCTACACCTTC
CASSSRGDYGYTF
>TRBV2|14|TRBD2|TRBJ2-1|.
TGTGCCAGCAGAAAAGCGGGAGTATCGTCCGAGCAGTTCTTC
CASRKAGVSSEQFF
>TRBV28|15|TRBD1|TRBJ1-1|.
TGTGCCAGCGGTTCTGCGGACAGGGACCTCACTGAAGCTTTCTTT
CASGSADRDLTEAFF
>TRBV25-1|18|TRBD2|TRBJ2-1|.
TGTGCCAGCAGTGAATTGGGGACTAGCGGGAGGGCCAGAAATGAGCAGTTCTTC
CASSELGTSGRARNEQFF
>TRBV7-2|15|.|TRBJ1-4|.
TGTGCCAGCAGCTTAGTCACGGGGAGGGATGAAAAACTGTTTTTT
CASSLVTGRDEKLFF
>TRBV28|12|.|TRBJ2-7|.
TGTGCTCAAAGGGGGAGCTCCTACGAGCAGTACTTC
CAQRGSSYEQYF
>TRBV11-2|15|.|TRBJ2-3|.
TGTGCCAGCAGCTTGGGATCTGGGGGGACAGATACGCAGTATTTT
CASSLGSGGTDTQYF
>TRBV2|16|TRBD1|TRBJ1-2|.
TGTGCCAGCAGCCGGGACAGGGGAACGTTCAACTATGGCTACACCTTC
CASSRDRGTFNYGYTF
>TRBV28|16|TRBD2|TRBJ2-3|once
TGTGCCAGCAGTTTATCGGGAGCGGGAGGTAGGGATACGCAGTATTTT
CASSLSGAGGRDTQYF
>TRBV5-4|15|.|TRBJ2-1|.
TGTGCCAGCAGCTTAAGTGGACAAAGTTACAATGAGCAGTTCTTC
CASSLSGQSYNEQFF